The sequence of this T cell receptor (beta chain) was determined in a study of T cells in Graves' hyperthyroidism and ophthalmopathy. Amplification yielded TCR beta CDR3 regions, with RNA transcripts as the source. Using the HTBI primer set, a first-round RT-PCR was run on the TCR CDR3. TCRdb re-called the multiplex PCR reads with MiXCR, one entry per CDR3 protein. In the table there are 350,000 to 400,000 distinct CDR3 sequences, about 16% of which are singletons. Absent ophthalmopathy progression within 18 months defined stable Graves' hyperthyroidism. Uncontrolled infection, other autoimmune disease, pregnancy or lactation barred patients from enrollment. J gave up 8 bases and V 5 bases, and 10 bases lay outside the gene matches. The CDR3 is made up of 16 amino acids.

The genes are TRBV12-3 or TRBV12-4 and TRBJ1-4; 11 bases map to TRBD1. Input material: blood. The sequence came from a woman younger than 45 with Graves' hyperthyroidism. CDR3 sequence (DNA): TGTGCCAGCAGTCGGAATTCCGGGACAGGGGGAGAAAAACTGTTTTTT. Translation: CASSRNSGTGGEKLFF.